This TCR beta chain was retrieved from a study of technical replicates of blood from several donors. CDR1 SGHNT and CDR2 YENEEA come from the germline V gene. J was trimmed by 4 bases and V by 1 base; bases with no gene match: 0. This CDR3 comprises 14 residues. Clones were read by immunoSEQ multiplex PCR, and TCRdb kept only the in-frame ones, dropping some. The data show around 79,000 clones, more than 85% seen once. This clonotype was sampled from a human donor in good health. Sequenced input: T cells isolated from PBMCs. The chain carries TRBV11-3 and TRBJ2-5; 10 bases agree with TRBD2. This chain's CDR3 is CASSLASGRETQYF. CDR3 in DNA: TGTGCCAGCAGCTTAGCTAGCGGGAGAGAGACCCAGTACTTC.